These 13 T cell receptor beta chains share one sample of origin, sequenced in a study of immune heterogeneity within non-small cell lung tumors. Multiplex PCR amplified TCR beta CDR3 with 32 V and 13 J primers. Via MiXCR, TCRdb re-called the multiplex PCR reads, giving one row per CDR3 protein. The data contain around 16,000 distinct CDR3 sequences, approximately 26% of them seen just once; the ten biggest clones take up about 4%. At about 600 ng per sample, bulk tumor genomic DNA provided the template. Widely spaced biopsies, several per primary tumor, were obtained at surgery. Curative surgical treatment was performed in patients who had newly diagnosed, untreated non-small cell lung cancer. Sequencing input: lung tumor tissue. All receptors come from a middle-aged man with non-small cell lung cancer.

Concerning this clonotype itself: A much larger clone sits a single nucleotide away, making a read error possible. The chain recombines TRBV7-2 with TRBJ2-7, with D unclear. The CDR3 spans 14 residues. V was clipped by 2 bases and J by 2 bases, with 10 bases between them. Germline lookup yields CDR1 SGHTA and CDR2 FQGNSA. CDR3 sequence (DNA): TGTGCCAGCAGCTTAAATCGGTGTGCCTACGAGCAGTACTTC. Protein: CASSLNRCAYEQYF.

The V call is TRBV9, the J call TRBJ2-1; no clear D. Per germline, CDR1 SGDLS and CDR2 YYNGEE. V was shortened by 3 bases and J by 0 bases, with 13 bases between the two germline ends. The CDR3 is 16 amino acids. The CDR3 sequence: CASSGGSFSSYNEQFF. The CDR3 DNA reads TGTGCCAGCAGCGGTGGGTCGTTTAGCTCCTACAATGAGCAGTTCTTC.

This rearrangement joins TRBV19 to TRBJ2-5; D is uncertain. Trimming stripped 3 bases from V and 4 bases from J, with 9 bases between. This CDR3 has 13 residues. Germline lookup yields CDR1 LNHDA and CDR2 SQIVND (reference sequence). CDR3 sequence reads: CASSITPIETQYF. The CDR3 coding sequence is TGTGCCAGTAGTATTACCCCAATAGAGACCCAGTACTTC.

The V and J genes are TRBV6-1 and TRBJ2-7; TRBD1 or TRBD2 may be the D gene (5 bases each). CDR3 length equals 16 residues. V was clipped by 7 bases and J by 0 bases, with 19 bases between them. Germline V CDR1 and CDR2: MNHNS, SASEGT. As DNA, the CDR3 is TGTGCCAGCACTAGACGAGGGGTGGACTCCTCCTACGAGCAGTACTTC. This translates into CASTRRGVDSSYEQYF.

This clonotype was seen a handful of times. Here the CDR3 reads CSGGDFGETQYF. The CDR3 nucleotides are TGCAGCGGGGGGGACTTCGGGGAGACCCAGTACTTC. The gene calls are TRBV29-1 and TRBJ2-5, with a possible D match to TRBD2 (6 bases). With 7 bases removed from V and 5 bases from J, the gap between germline ends came to 14 bases. CDR1 and CDR2 (germline): SQVTM, ANQGSEA. CDR3 length: 12 residues.

In its sample, this clonotype is medium-sized. V usage is TRBV20-1 and J usage is TRBJ1-2; possibly TRBD1 for D (5 bases). This CDR3 region has 13 residues. The ends were cut back, 0 bases at V and 6 bases at J, with 11 bases in the middle. Germline lookup yields CDR1 DFQATT and CDR2 SNEGSKA (reference sequence). The CDR3: CSAREQDRDGYTF. DNA for the CDR3: TGCAGTGCTAGAGAACAGGATAGAGATGGCTACACCTTC.

This clonotype is termed medium-sized (0.01 to 0.1%). The chain joins TRBV4-2 to TRBJ1-1; a weak D match, TRBD1 (5 bases). Per germline, CDR1 LGHNA and CDR2 YNFKEQ. V gave up 0 bases and J gave up 4 bases, with 12 bases separating them. The CDR3 spans 15 residues. The CDR3: CASSQEAMGTTEAFF. For the CDR3, the DNA is TGTGCCAGCAGCCAAGAGGCTATGGGGACCACTGAAGCTTTCTTT.

The gene calls are TRBV30 and TRBJ1-1; TRBD1 aligns across 9 bases. Losses at the gene ends were 2 bases for V and 10 bases for J; bases not matched to a gene: 8. This CDR3 has 13 residues. Germline CDR1 is GTSNPN and CDR2 is SVGIG (reference sequence). This CDR3 reads CAWSRGQGLVAFF. CDR3 sequence (DNA): TGTGCCTGGAGTCGGGGACAGGGATTGGTAGCTTTCTTT.

This clonotype was found many times. The chain joins TRBV7-2 to TRBJ2-1; 8 positions match TRBD2. CDR1 and CDR2 (germline): SGHTA, FQGNSA. The CDR3 runs 19 residues. After removal of 1 base from V and 5 bases from J, the junction contained 16 bases not matched to a gene. CDR3 sequence: CASSLDLSKRERLDNEQFF. CDR3 nucleotides: TGTGCCAGCAGCTTAGACCTTTCTAAGCGGGAGAGGCTAGACAATGAGCAGTTCTTC.

This clonotype occurred many times. The chain is built from TRBV20-1 and TRBJ1-6; 9 bases line up with TRBD1. This CDR3 region has 14 residues. Germline values: CDR1 DFQATT, CDR2 SNEGSKA (reference sequence). V lost 1 base and J lost 7; bases outside the gene matches: 2. The CDR3 nucleotides read TGCAGTGCTAGAGGAGGGACAGGGAATTCACCCCTCCACTTT. Encoded protein: CSARGGTGNSPLHF.

This clonotype was seen at least ten times. The rearrangement links TRBV3-1 to TRBJ1-2, with D possibly TRBD1 on 6 matching bases. The CDR3 covers 13 residues. Germline CDR1 and CDR2: LGHDT and YNNKEL (reference sequence). V gave up 4 bases and J gave up 4 bases, with 10 bases separating them. DNA for the CDR3: TGTGCCAGCAGCCCCAGGGGCAGCTATGGCTACACCTTC. Amino acids: CASSPRGSYGYTF.

This rearrangement joins TRBV5-6 to TRBJ1-1, with TRBD1 as a possible D gene (6 bases). V lost 4 bases and J lost 4, with 14 bases in between. CDR3 length equals 14 residues. The germline V gene encodes CDR1 SGHDT and CDR2 YYEEEE. The CDR3 nucleotides read TGTGCCAGCAGCAGAGCGGGGGGCGCCACTGAAGCTTTCTTT. Its protein product is CASSRAGGATEAFF. Full variable domain (outside the CDR3, taken from reference TRBV5-6 and TRBJ1-1): DAGVTQSPTHLIKTRGQQVTLRCSPKSGHDTVSWYQQALGQGPQFIFQYYEEEERQRGNFPDRFSGHQFPNYSSELNVNALLLGDSALYLCASSRAGGATEAFFGQGTRLTVV.

The V and J genes are TRBV20-1 and TRBJ2-5; D is perhaps TRBD1 (6 bases). V was clipped by 1 base and J by 7 bases, with 16 bases between them. Germline V gene data show CDR1 as DFQATT and CDR2 as SNEGSKA (reference sequence). The CDR3 contains 14 residues. CDR3 nucleotide sequence: TGCAGTGCTAGAGCTGAGGGGGAGTTGGTGACCCAGTACTTC. Protein sequence: CSARAEGELVTQYF.